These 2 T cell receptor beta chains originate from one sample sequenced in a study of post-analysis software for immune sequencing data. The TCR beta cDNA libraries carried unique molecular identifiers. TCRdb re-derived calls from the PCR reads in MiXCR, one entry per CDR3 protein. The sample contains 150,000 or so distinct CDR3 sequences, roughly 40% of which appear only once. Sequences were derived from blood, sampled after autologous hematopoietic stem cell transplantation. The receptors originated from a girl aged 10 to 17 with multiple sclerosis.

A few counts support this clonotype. The CDR3 region is CATSDLKGGSETQYF. CDR3 bases: TGTGCCACCAGTGATTTGAAAGGGGGCAGTGAGACCCAGTACTTC. The rearrangement uses TRBV24-1 and TRBJ2-5; 7 bases line up with TRBD1. Germline V gene data show CDR1 as KGHDR and CDR2 as SFDVKD. V was pared by 0 bases and J by 5 bases, with 5 bases of the junction left unmatched. The CDR3 totals 15 residues.

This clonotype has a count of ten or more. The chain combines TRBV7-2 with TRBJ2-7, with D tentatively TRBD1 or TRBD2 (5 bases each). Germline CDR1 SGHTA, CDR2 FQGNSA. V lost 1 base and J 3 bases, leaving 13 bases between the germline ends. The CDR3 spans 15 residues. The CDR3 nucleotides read TGTGCCAGCAGCTTAGGAGGTCCAGGGAGCTACGAGCAGTACTTC. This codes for CASSLGGPGSYEQYF. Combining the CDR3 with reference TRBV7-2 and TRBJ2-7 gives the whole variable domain GAGVSQSPSNKVTEKGKDVELRCDPISGHTALYWYRQSLGQGLEFLIYFQGNSAPDKSGLPSDRFSAERTGGSVSTLTIQRTQQEDSAVYLCASSLGGPGSYEQYFGPGTRLTVT.